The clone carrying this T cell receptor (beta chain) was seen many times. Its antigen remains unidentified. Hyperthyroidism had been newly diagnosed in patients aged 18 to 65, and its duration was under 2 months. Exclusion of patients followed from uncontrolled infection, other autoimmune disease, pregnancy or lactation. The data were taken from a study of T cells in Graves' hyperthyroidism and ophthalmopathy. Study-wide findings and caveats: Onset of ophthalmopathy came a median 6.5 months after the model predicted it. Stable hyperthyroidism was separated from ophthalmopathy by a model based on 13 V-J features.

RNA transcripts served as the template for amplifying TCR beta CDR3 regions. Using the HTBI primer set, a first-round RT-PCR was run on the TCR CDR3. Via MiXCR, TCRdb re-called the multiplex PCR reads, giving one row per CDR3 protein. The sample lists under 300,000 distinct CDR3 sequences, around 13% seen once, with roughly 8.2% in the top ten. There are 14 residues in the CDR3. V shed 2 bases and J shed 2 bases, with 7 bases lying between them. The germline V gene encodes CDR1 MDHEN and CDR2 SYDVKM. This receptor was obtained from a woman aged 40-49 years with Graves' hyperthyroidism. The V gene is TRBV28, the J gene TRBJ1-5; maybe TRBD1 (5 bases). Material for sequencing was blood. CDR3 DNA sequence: TGTGCCAGCAGTTTAGACAGTGGCAATCAGCCCCAGCATTTT. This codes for CASSLDSGNQPQHF.